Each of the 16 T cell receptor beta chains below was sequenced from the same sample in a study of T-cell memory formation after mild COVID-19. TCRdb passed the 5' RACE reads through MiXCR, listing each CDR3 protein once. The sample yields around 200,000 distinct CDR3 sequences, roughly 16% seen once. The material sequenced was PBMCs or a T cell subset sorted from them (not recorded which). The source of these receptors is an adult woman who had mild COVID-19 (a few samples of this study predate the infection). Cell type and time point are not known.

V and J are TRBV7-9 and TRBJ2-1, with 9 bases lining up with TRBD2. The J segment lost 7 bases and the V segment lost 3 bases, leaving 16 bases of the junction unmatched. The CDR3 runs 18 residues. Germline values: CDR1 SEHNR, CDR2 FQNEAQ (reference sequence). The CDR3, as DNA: TGTGCCAGCAGCTTTATCTTCGTCGGCGGGGGGGCCAGGAATGAGCAGTTCTTC. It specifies CASSFIFVGGGARNEQFF.

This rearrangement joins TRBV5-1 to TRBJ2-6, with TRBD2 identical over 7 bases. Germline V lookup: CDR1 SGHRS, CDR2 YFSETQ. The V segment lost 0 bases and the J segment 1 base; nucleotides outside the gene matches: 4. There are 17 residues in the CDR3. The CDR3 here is CASSLVASGSGANVLTF. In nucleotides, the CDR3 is TGCGCCAGCAGCTTGGTCGCTAGCGGTTCTGGGGCCAACGTCCTGACTTTC.

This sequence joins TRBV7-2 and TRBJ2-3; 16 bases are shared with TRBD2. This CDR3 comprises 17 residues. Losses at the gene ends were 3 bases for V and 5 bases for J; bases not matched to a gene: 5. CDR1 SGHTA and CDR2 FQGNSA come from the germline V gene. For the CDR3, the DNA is TGTGCCAGCAGCTTCTTGGGACTAGCGGGGGGGGTAGATACGCAGTATTTT. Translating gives CASSFLGLAGGVDTQYF.

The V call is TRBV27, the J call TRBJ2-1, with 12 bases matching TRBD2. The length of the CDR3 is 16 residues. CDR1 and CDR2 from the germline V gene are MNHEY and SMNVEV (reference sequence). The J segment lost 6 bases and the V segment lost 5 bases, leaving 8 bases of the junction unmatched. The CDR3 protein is CASSPHAGLAGNEQFF. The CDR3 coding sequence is TGTGCCAGCAGTCCCCACGCGGGACTAGCGGGCAATGAGCAGTTCTTC.

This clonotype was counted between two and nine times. The CDR3 bases are TGTGCCAGCAGCCTTCGGGCGCGGGACACTGAAGCTTTCTTT. Encoded protein: CASSLRARDTEAFF. The J gene is TRBJ1-1, the V gene TRBV3-1; D is unresolved. V lost 4 bases and J 3 bases, leaving 12 bases between the germline ends. There are 14 residues in the CDR3. Germline V gene sequence: CDR1 LGHDT, CDR2 YNNKEL (reference sequence).

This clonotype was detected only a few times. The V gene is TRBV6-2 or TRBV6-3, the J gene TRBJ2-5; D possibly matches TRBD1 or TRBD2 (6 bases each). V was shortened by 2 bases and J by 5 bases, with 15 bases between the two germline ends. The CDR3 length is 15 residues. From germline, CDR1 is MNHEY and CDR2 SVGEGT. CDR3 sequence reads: CASSYVGGGGETQYF. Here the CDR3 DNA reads TGTGCCAGCAGTTACGTAGGCGGAGGGGGTGAGACCCAGTACTTC.

The CDR3 here is CASSPTGGVNTEAFF. Here the CDR3 DNA reads TGTGCCAGCAGCCCCACGGGAGGGGTGAACACTGAAGCTTTCTTT. The chain uses TRBV5-4 and TRBJ1-1, with D perhaps TRBD1 (5 bases). Germline V lookup: CDR1 SGHNT, CDR2 YYREEE (reference sequence). The length of the CDR3 is 15 residues. Trimming cost V 4 bases and J 0 bases, with 13 bases left between them.

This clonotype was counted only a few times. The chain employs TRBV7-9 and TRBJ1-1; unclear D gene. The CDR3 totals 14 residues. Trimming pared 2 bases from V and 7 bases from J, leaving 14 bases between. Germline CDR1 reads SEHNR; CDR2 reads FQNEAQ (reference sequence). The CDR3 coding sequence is TGTGCCAGCAGCTTAACAAGAACCAGAAGTGAAGCTTTCTTT. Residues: CASSLTRTRSEAFF.

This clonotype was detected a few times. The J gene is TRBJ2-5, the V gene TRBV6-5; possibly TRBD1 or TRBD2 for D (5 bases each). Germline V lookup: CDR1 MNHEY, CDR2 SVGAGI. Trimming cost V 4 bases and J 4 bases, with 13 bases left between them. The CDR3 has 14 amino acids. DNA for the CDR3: TGTGCCAGCAGTTTTTCCGGGGCCCGAGAGACCCAGTACTTC. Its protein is CASSFSGARETQYF.

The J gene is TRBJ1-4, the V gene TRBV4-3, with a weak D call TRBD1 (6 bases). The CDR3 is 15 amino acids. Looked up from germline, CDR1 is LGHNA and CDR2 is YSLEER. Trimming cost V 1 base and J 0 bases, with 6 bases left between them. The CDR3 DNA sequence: TGCGCCAGCAGCCAAGGGGACACAACTAATGAAAAACTGTTTTTT. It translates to CASSQGDTTNEKLFF.

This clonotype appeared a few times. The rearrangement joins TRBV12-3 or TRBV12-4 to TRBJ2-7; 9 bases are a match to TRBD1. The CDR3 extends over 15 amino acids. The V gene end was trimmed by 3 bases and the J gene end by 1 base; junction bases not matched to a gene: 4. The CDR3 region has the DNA TGTGCCAGCAGTTTTAGGGGACAGGGATCCTACGAGCAGTACTTC. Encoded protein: CASSFRGQGSYEQYF.

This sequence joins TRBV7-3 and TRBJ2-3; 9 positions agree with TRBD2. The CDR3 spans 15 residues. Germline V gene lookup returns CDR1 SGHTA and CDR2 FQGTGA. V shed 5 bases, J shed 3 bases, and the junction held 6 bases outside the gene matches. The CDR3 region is CASSLAGRGTDTQYF. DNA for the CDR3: TGTGCCAGCAGCCTAGCGGGGCGGGGTACAGATACGCAGTATTTT. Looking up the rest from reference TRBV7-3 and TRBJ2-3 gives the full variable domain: GAGVSQTPSNKVTEKGKYVELRCDPISGHTALYWYRQSLGQGPEFLIYFQGTGAADDSGLPNDRFFAVRPEGSVSTLKIQRTERGDSAVYLCASSLAGRGTDTQYFGPGTRLTVL.

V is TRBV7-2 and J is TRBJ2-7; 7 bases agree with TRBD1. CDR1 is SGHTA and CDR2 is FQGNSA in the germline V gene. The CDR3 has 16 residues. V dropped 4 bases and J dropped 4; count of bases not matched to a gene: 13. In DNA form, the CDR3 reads TGTGCCAGCAGCTCAGGACAGGCCGGTTTCCGGTACGAGCAGTACTTC. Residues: CASSSGQAGFRYEQYF.

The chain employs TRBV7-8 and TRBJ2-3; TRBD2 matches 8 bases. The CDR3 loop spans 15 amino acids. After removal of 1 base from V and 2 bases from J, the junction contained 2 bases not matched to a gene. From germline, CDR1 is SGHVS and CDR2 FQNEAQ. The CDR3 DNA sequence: TGTGCCAGCAGCTTAGACGGGGGGGACACAGATACGCAGTATTTT. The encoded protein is CASSLDGGDTDTQYF.

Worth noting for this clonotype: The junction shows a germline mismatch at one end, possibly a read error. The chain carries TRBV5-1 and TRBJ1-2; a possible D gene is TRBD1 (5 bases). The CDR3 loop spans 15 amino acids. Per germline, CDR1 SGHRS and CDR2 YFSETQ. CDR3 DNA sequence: TGCGCCAGCAGCTTGGTGCAGGGCGCGGTTTATGGCTACAACTTC. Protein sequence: CASSLVQGAVYGYNF.

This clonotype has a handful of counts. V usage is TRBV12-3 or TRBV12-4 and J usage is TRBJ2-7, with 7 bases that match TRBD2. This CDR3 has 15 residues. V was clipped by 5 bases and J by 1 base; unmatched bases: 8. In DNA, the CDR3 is TGTGCCAGCAGTGTGTCGTTCGGGGGGTCCTACGAGCAGTACTTC. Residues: CASSVSFGGSYEQYF.